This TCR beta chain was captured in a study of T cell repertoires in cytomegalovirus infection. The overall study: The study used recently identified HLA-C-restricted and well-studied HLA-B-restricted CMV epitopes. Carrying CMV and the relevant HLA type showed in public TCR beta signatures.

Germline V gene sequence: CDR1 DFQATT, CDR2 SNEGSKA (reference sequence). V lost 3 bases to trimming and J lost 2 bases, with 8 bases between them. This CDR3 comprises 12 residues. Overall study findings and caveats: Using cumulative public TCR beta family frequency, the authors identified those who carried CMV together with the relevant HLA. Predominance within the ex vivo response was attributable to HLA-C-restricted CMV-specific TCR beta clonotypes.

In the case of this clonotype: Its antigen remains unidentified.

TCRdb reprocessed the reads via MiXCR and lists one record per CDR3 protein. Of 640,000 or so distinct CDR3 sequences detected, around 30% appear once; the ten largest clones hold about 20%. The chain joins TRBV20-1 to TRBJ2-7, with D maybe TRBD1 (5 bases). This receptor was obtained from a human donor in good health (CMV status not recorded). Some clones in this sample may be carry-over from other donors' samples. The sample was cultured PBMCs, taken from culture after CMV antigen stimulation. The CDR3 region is CSASTGAYEQYF. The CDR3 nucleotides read TGCAGTGCTAGTACAGGAGCCTACGAGCAGTACTTC.